The clone carrying this TCR beta chain was detected only a few times. Its target is not known. Germline values: CDR1 MNHEY, CDR2 SMNVEV (reference sequence). V trimming: 4 bases; J trimming: 6 bases; junction bases outside the gene matches: 8. The CDR3 is 15 residues long. TCRalpha and TCRbeta libraries used 5'RACE with constant-segment primers and UMIs. TCRdb reanalysed the 5' RACE reads using MiXCR and keeps one entry per CDR3 protein. This sample has 400,000 to 500,000 distinct CDR3 sequences; about 19% occur once, and the top ten carry about 8.1%. The record originates from a study of T-cell memory formation after mild COVID-19. Overall study context: Largely, TCR clusters stayed within a single donor. The study's findings and limits: A subset of responding clones appeared in pre-infection memory, suggesting cross-reactive memory joined. Clones that contracted from day 15 to 85 had balanced CD4/CD8; later expanders were CD4+ biased.

The source material was PBMCs or a T cell subset sorted from them (not recorded which). This sequence was found in an adult woman who had mild COVID-19 (a few samples of this study predate the infection). Cell type and time point are not known. J is TRBJ2-3 and V is TRBV27, with 9 nucleotides matching TRBD1. The CDR3 spells CASSYGQGYGDTQYF. In DNA, the CDR3 is TGTGCCAGCAGTTATGGACAGGGGTATGGGGATACGCAGTATTTT.